This passage covers 21 T cell receptor beta chains from one sample sequenced in a study of memory CD4+ T cells and cytomegalovirus serostatus (dated by TCRdb to the late 2010s). A FACSAria II was used to sort memory CD4+ T cells, defined as single viable CD3+CD4+CD8-CD45RO+ cells. The library was prepared using the immunoSEQ multiplex PCR assay. TCRdb re-hosts the immuneACCESS table, in-frame sequences only. Its copies lack some clones; in the studies checked, an unresolved V gene accounts for under half of them, and the cause for the rest is not known. The sample yields roughly 84,000 clones; around 80% were counted once. About 0.72% of the sample is in the top ten clones. Sequences were obtained from memory CD4+ T cells from blood. The receptor source for this set is an adult in good health and CMV-seronegative.

The J gene is TRBJ1-2, the V gene TRBV19; 12 nucleotides line up with TRBD1. V gave up 5 bases and J gave up 6 bases; unmatched junction bases: 13. The CDR3 consists of 17 residues. CDR1 LNHDA and CDR2 SQIVND come from the germline V gene (reference sequence). The CDR3 DNA reads TGTGCCAGTAGTCTACCGGGACAGGGGGCGCAGGAGGATGGCTACACCTTC. Its translation: CASSLPGQGAQEDGYTF.

This chain links TRBV7-2 with TRBJ2-3; D remains unclear. CDR1 is SGHTA, CDR2 FQGNSA, per germline. Between the trimmed V and J ends, which lost 7 bases and 0 bases, there was a span of 14 bases. There are 15 residues in the CDR3. The CDR3 protein is CASTPDASSTDTQYF. The DNA of the CDR3 is TGTGCCAGCACCCCTGACGCTTCCAGCACAGATACGCAGTATTTT.

V gene TRBV7-6 combines with J gene TRBJ1-1, with 7 nucleotides matching TRBD1. J lost 1 base, V lost 5 bases, and 7 bases had no gene match. This CDR3 comprises 15 residues. Germline V gives CDR1 SGHVS, CDR2 FNYEAQ. In nucleotides, the CDR3 is TGTGCCAGCAGCCAGCCGGGACAGTGGAACACTGAAGCTTTCTTT. It codes for CASSQPGQWNTEAFF.

This chain connects TRBV5-6 to TRBJ1-5, with D hard to call. CDR3 size: 13 residues. Germline assignment: CDR1 SGHDT and CDR2 YYEEEE. V was clipped by 0 bases and J by 6 bases, with 7 bases between them. The CDR3 sequence: CASSLAGVQPQHF. The CDR3 DNA reads TGTGCCAGCAGCTTGGCCGGTGTTCAGCCCCAGCATTTT. The full variable domain, its missing parts supplied by reference TRBV5-6 and TRBJ1-5, is DAGVTQSPTHLIKTRGQQVTLRCSPKSGHDTVSWYQQALGQGPQFIFQYYEEEERQRGNFPDRFSGHQFPNYSSELNVNALLLGDSALYLCASSLAGVQPQHFGDGTRLSIL.

This sequence joins TRBV6-5 and TRBJ2-7, with D possibly matching TRBD2 (5 bases). Trimming took 2 bases from V and 3 from J, leaving 14 bases between them. The CDR3 length is 15 residues. Germline V gene sequence: CDR1 MNHEY, CDR2 SVGAGI. CDR3 sequence reads: CASSYSLADSYEQYF. The CDR3 DNA reads TGTGCCAGCAGTTACAGTCTAGCAGATAGCTACGAGCAGTACTTC.

The chain has TRBV6-6 and TRBJ2-3; TRBD2 is a possible D gene (5 bases). V was cut by 8 bases and J by 4 bases, with 13 bases left in between. The length of the CDR3 is 13 residues. Germline lookup yields CDR1 MNHNY and CDR2 SVGAGI (reference sequence). This CDR3 is CASGTGGSDTQYF. CDR3 DNA sequence: TGTGCCAGCGGAACCGGAGGTTCAGATACGCAGTATTTT.

CDR3 sequence reads: CASSEDGDLKLFF. In DNA, the CDR3 is TGTGCCAGCAGTGAAGATGGGGATTTGAAACTGTTTTTT. The rearrangement uses TRBV2 and TRBJ1-4; D call uncertain. This CDR3 has 13 amino acids. In germline, CDR1 is SNHLY, CDR2 FYNNEI. Deletions cut 1 base from V and 11 bases from J, with 11 bases between. The complete variable domain, with remaining parts taken from reference TRBV2 and TRBJ1-4, reads EPEVTQTPSHQVTQMGQEVILRCVPISNHLYFYWYRQILGQKVEFLVSFYNNEISEKSEIFDDQFSVERPDGSNFTLKIRSTKLEDSAMYFCASSEDGDLKLFFGSGTQLSVL.

The CDR3 loop is CAWSQGTYKQYF. CDR3 nucleotide sequence: TGTGCCTGGAGTCAGGGGACCTATAAGCAGTACTTC. V and J are TRBV30 and TRBJ2-7; possible D gene TRBD1, 6 bases. CDR3 length: 12 amino acids. CDR1 and CDR2 from the germline V gene are GTSNPN and SVGIG (reference sequence). The ends were cut back, 2 bases at V and 8 bases at J, with 13 bases in the middle.

J is TRBJ2-4 and V is TRBV4-2; TRBD1 aligns across 7 bases. Germline V gene sequence: CDR1 LGHNA, CDR2 YNFKEQ. The ends lost 0 bases at V and 6 bases at J; junction bases unmatched: 11. CDR3 size: 17 residues. Written as DNA, the CDR3 is TGTGCCAGCAGCCAAGACCCCTCGGCAGGGGGAATAAACATTCAGTACTTC. Protein product: CASSQDPSAGGINIQYF.

The J gene is TRBJ2-3, the V gene TRBV7-2; D is possibly TRBD1 (7 bases). In germline, CDR1 is SGHTA, CDR2 FQGNSA. V lost 5 bases and J lost 0, with 18 bases in between. This CDR3 contains 17 residues. The CDR3 sequence is CASSAGQPRTSTDTQYF. The DNA for the CDR3 is TGTGCCAGCAGCGCGGGACAGCCAAGGACTAGCACAGATACGCAGTATTTT.

The chain combines TRBV14 with TRBJ2-4, with a possible D match to TRBD1 (6 bases). CDR3 size: 13 residues. V shed 4 bases and J shed 5 bases, with 9 bases lying between them. Germline V CDR1 and CDR2: SGHDN, FVKESK. This chain's CDR3 is CASSLNRENIQYF. In DNA form, the CDR3 reads TGTGCCAGCAGCCTAAACAGGGAAAACATTCAGTACTTC.

This clone was counted only a few times. The rearrangement uses TRBV5-1 and TRBJ1-6, with D possibly TRBD1 on 5 matching bases. In germline, CDR1 is SGHRS, CDR2 YFSETQ. V shed 0 bases and J shed 10 bases, with 14 bases lying between them. This CDR3 comprises 15 residues. CDR3 DNA: TGCGCCAGCAGCTTGGTTCTCGTCGGGGACTCACCCCTCCACTTT. This encodes CASSLVLVGDSPLHF. Full variable domain (remainder filled in from reference TRBV5-1 and TRBJ1-6): KAGVTQTPRYLIKTRGQQVTLSCSPISGHRSVSWYQQTPGQGLQFLFEYFSETQRNKGNFPGRFSGRQFSNSRSEMNVSTLELGDSALYLCASSLVLVGDSPLHFGNGTRLTVT.

The chain employs TRBV15 and TRBJ2-5; a possible D gene is TRBD2 (6 bases). Germline V lookup: CDR1 LNHNV, CDR2 YYDKDF (reference sequence). The CDR3 is 15 amino acids. The V gene lost 1 base and the J gene lost 5 bases, with 14 bases spanning the gap. CDR3 residues: CATSRADSGGETQYF. In nucleotides, the CDR3 is TGTGCCACCAGCAGAGCCGACAGTGGGGGGGAGACCCAGTACTTC.

The rearrangement uses TRBV5-5 and TRBJ1-2; D unclear. V was shortened by 3 bases and J by 2 bases, with 8 bases between the two germline ends. The germline V gene encodes CDR1 SGHKS and CDR2 YYEKEE (reference sequence). This CDR3 contains 13 residues. The CDR3 DNA follows: TGTGCCAGCAGCTCGGACGGCAACTATGGCTACACCTTC. It codes for CASSSDGNYGYTF.

The sample holds a few counts of this clone. This sample includes further DNA sequences coding for the same CDR3. This chain links TRBV27 with TRBJ2-3; unclear D gene. Deletions cut 3 bases from V and 0 bases from J, with 10 bases between. Germline V CDR1 and CDR2: MNHEY, SMNVEV (reference sequence). This CDR3 comprises 15 residues. DNA of the CDR3: TGTGCCAGCAGTTTGCAGGACCCAAGCACAGATACGCAGTATTTT. It codes for CASSLQDPSTDTQYF.

V and J are TRBV19 and TRBJ1-5; 8 positions match TRBD1. V was pared by 8 bases and J by 3 bases, with 6 bases of the junction left unmatched. The CDR3 sequence is 14 residues long. Germline V gives CDR1 LNHDA, CDR2 SQIVND (reference sequence). The CDR3 nucleotides are TGTGCCAGTGAACCGGGACAGGTCAATCAGCCCCAGCATTTT. This gives the protein CASEPGQVNQPQHF.

V gene TRBV6-1 combines with J gene TRBJ2-7, with 10 positions matching TRBD1. The CDR3 has 14 residues. V dropped 6 bases and J dropped 6; count of bases not matched to a gene: 8. CDR1 is MNHNS and CDR2 is SASEGT in the germline V gene. CDR3: CASSQRDRGSEQYF. The CDR3 DNA reads as TGTGCCAGCAGCCAGCGGGACAGGGGTTCCGAGCAGTACTTC.

The J gene is TRBJ1-2, the V gene TRBV7-9; TRBD1 is a possible D gene (5 bases). Trimming shortened V by 5 bases and J by 2 bases, and 21 bases separated the two germline ends. The CDR3 covers 17 residues. Germline V gene data show CDR1 as SEHNR and CDR2 as FQNEAQ (reference sequence). CDR3 protein: CASSLQKGRAENYGYTF. In DNA form, the CDR3 reads TGTGCCAGCAGCCTTCAAAAAGGCAGGGCGGAAAACTATGGCTACACCTTC.

The rearrangement links TRBV28 to TRBJ1-6; 8 positions agree with TRBD1. Germline values: CDR1 MDHEN, CDR2 SYDVKM. This CDR3 contains 15 residues. The junction had 12 bases not matched to a gene; V was cut back by 8 bases and J by 9 bases. The CDR3 protein is CASFGPGTGSSPLHF. CDR3 DNA sequence: TGTGCCAGCTTCGGCCCCGGGACAGGATCTTCACCCCTCCACTTT.

V usage is TRBV18 and J usage is TRBJ1-2, with a tentative D call TRBD1 (5 bases). Germline lookup yields CDR1 KGHSH and CDR2 LQKENI. The V and J ends lost 5 bases and 4 bases respectively, with 8 bases between them. The CDR3 runs 12 residues. The CDR3 nucleotides read TGTGCCAGCTCAGGGGGGGTCTATGGCTACACCTTC. Its protein is CASSGGVYGYTF.

The chain recombines TRBV11-2 with TRBJ2-1, with TRBD2 identical over 8 bases. This CDR3 contains 16 residues. Germline loops: CDR1 SGHAT, CDR2 FQNNGV. The V segment lost 2 bases and the J segment 6 bases; nucleotides outside the gene matches: 9. The CDR3 sequence: CASSLLAGNWGNEQFF. The CDR3, as DNA: TGTGCCAGCAGCTTATTAGCGGGGAACTGGGGCAATGAGCAGTTCTTC.